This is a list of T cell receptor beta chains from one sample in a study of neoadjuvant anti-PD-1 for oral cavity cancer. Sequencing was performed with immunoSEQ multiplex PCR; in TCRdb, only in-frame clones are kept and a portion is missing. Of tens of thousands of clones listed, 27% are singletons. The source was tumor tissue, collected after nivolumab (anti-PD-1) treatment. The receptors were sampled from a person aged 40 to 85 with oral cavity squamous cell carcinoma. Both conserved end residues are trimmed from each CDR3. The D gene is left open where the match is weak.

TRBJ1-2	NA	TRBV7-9	ASSLRQGYGYT
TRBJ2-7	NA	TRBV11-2	ASSLQGAAYEQY
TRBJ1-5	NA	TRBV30	AWSADSNQPQH
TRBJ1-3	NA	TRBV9	ASSTLSPGNTIY
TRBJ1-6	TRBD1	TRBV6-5	ASSSSGTGGSPLH
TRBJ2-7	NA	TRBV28	ASSLSTGMYEQY
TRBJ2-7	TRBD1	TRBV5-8	ASSPAGTGNYEQY
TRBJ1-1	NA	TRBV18	ASSYTRTEAF
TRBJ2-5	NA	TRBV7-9	ASSLESRETQY
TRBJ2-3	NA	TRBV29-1	SQRTGTSTDTQY
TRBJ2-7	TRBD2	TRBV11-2	ASSLEGPSPSSGRINEQY
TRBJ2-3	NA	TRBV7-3	ASSLTSGGNTDTQY
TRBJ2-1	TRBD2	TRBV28	ASSFETSGRGLYNEQF
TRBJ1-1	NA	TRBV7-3	ASSLLGNTEAF
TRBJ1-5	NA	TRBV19	ASRDNNQPQH
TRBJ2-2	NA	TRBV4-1	ASSQDRQGSAGELF
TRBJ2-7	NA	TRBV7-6	ASSKGETRSYEQY